These 6 T cell receptor beta chains were all obtained from the same sample, sequenced in a study of T cell responses to AZD1222 COVID-19 vaccine (dated by TCRdb to the early 2020s). The sample's time point, from its label and the paper: about 28 days (+/-7) after the second vaccine dose. The library was built by means of the immunoSEQ multiplex PCR assay. The source is immuneACCESS, and TCRdb retained only in-frame sequences with V and J called. Part of the clones is not carried over; for the studies checked, unresolved V genes explain less than half of this, and the remainder is unexplained. This sample has nearly 110,000 clones in its table, and approximately 90% of those were observed once. The ten largest clonotypes hold approximately 4.8% of the sample. Material: peripheral blood, obtained 28 days after the second AZD1222 dose. Receptor source: an adult who received the AZD1222 COVID-19 vaccine.

This sequence joins TRBV6-2 or TRBV6-3 and TRBJ2-5, with 9 bases matching TRBD2. CDR1 MNHEY and CDR2 SVGEGT come from the germline V gene. This CDR3 is built from 16 residues. The trim removed 2 bases at V and 0 bases at J, leaving 4 bases unmatched. In nucleotides, the CDR3 is TGTGCCAGCAGTTACAGCCTAGCGGGGCACCAAGAGACCCAGTACTTC. Its protein product is CASSYSLAGHQETQYF.

This clone has only one observation. The chain couples TRBV6-2 or TRBV6-3 to TRBJ1-2; D is uncertain. Germline values: CDR1 MNHEY, CDR2 SVGEGT. V was trimmed by 4 bases and J by 1 base, leaving 10 bases between them. CDR3 size: 14 residues. CDR3 sequence: CASSSATVNYGYTF. CDR3 nucleotides: TGTGCCAGCAGTTCCGCCACAGTTAACTATGGCTACACCTTC.

The chain links TRBV28 to TRBJ1-1; 8 positions match TRBD1. Germline CDR1 MDHEN, CDR2 SYDVKM. The CDR3 is made up of 14 amino acids. V trimming: 5 bases; J trimming: 0 bases; junction bases outside the gene matches: 2. CDR3 residues: CASSPGGVNTEAFF. Written as DNA, the CDR3 is TGTGCCAGCAGTCCAGGGGGCGTGAACACTGAAGCTTTCTTT.

This clone was detected a few times. The rearrangement links TRBV5-5 to TRBJ2-1, with 7 bases identical to TRBD2. Germline V gene data show CDR1 as SGHKS and CDR2 as YYEKEE (reference sequence). The CDR3 extends over 17 amino acids. The J segment lost 5 bases and the V segment lost 2 bases, leaving 13 bases of the junction unmatched. CDR3 amino acids: CASSFSLLAINNNEQFF. The CDR3 region has the DNA TGTGCCAGCAGCTTTTCCCTACTAGCGATCAACAACAATGAGCAGTTCTTC. The full variable domain, completed using reference TRBV5-5 and TRBJ2-1, is DAGVTQSPTHLIKTRGQQVTLRCSPISGHKSVSWYQQVLGQGPQFIFQYYEKEERGRGNFPDRFSARQFPNYSSELNVNALLLGDSALYLCASSFSLLAINNNEQFFGPGTRLTVL.

This clone was counted a single time. V gene TRBV7-2 combines with J gene TRBJ1-1; 8 nucleotides match TRBD1. The CDR3 is 15 residues long. Germline CDR1 is SGHTA and CDR2 is FQGNSA. V dropped 3 bases and J dropped 0; count of bases not matched to a gene: 3. The CDR3 protein is CASSLTGQVNTEAFF. CDR3 DNA: TGTGCCAGCAGCTTGACGGGACAGGTGAACACTGAAGCTTTCTTT.

The rearrangement uses TRBV11-2 and TRBJ2-5, with 11 bases lining up with TRBD2. V lost 5 bases to trimming and J lost 2 bases; unmatched junction nucleotides: 4. Germline lookup yields CDR1 SGHAT and CDR2 FQNNGV. CDR3 length: 15 residues. The CDR3 is CASSDIAGGQETQYF. The CDR3, as DNA: TGTGCCAGCAGCGATATAGCGGGGGGGCAAGAGACCCAGTACTTC.